This entry concerns a single T cell receptor beta chain. This record comes from a study of blood T cell repertoires in COVID-19. As for the study in general: Material from acute and convalescent COVID-19 was sourced from the United States, Italy and Spain. PBMCs, B-cell-depleted T cells, or T cells provided the cDNA or gDNA that made up the material.

Per the study methods: Nucleated cell number was recorded as an estimate derived from reference gene primer amplification. Measured with immunoSEQ multiplex PCR; TCRdb has only the in-frame clones, and not every one. V and J calls plus clone size are reproduced from that table; the DNA served to infer D and trimming. The data contain some 110,000 clones, 84% of them singletons. This TCR derives from a woman aged 55-69 years with acute or convalescent COVID-19. Sequencing input: peripheral blood.

CDR3 loop: CASSSRGPDTQYF. In nucleotides, the CDR3 is TGTGCCAGCAGCTCCCGAGGGCCAGATACGCAGTATTTT. V and J are TRBV7-9 and TRBJ2-3; possible D gene TRBD2, 5 bases. Germline CDR1 is SEHNR and CDR2 is FQNEAQ (reference sequence). The CDR3 totals 13 residues. Trimming shortened V by 4 bases and J by 4 bases, and 9 bases separated the two germline ends.